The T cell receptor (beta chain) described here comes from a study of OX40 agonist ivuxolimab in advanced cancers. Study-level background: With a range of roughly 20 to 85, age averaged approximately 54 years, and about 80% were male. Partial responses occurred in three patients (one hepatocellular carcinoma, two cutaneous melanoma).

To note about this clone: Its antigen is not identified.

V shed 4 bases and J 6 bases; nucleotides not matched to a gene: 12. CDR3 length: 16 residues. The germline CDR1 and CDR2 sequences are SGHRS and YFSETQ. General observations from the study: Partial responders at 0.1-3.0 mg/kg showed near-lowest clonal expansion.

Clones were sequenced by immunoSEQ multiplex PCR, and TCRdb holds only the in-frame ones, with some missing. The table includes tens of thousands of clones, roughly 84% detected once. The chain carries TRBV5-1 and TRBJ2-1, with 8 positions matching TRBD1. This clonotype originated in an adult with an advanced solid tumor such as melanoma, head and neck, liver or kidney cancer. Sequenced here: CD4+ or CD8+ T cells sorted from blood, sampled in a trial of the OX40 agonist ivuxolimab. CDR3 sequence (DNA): TGCGCCAGCAGCCCCCCCAGGACAGGGTCCGGCAATGAGCAGTTCTTC. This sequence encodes CASSPPRTGSGNEQFF.